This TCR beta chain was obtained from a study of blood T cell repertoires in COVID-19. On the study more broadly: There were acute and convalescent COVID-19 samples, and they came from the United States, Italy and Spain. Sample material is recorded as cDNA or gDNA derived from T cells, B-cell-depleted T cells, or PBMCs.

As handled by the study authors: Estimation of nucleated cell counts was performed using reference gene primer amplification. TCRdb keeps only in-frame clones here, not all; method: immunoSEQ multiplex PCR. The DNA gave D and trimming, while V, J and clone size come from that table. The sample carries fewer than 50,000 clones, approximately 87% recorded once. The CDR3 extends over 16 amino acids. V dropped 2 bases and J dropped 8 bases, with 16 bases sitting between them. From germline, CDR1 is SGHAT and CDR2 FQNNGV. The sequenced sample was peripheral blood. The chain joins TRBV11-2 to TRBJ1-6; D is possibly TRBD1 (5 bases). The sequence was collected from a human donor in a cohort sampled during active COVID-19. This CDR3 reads CASSLPKTGSYSPLHF. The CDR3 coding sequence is TGTGCCAGCAGCTTACCGAAAACAGGATCATATTCACCCCTCCACTTT. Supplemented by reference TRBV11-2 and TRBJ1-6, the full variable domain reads EAGVAQSPRYKIIEKRQSVAFWCNPISGHATLYWYQQILGQGPKLLIQFQNNGVVDDSQLPKDRFSAERLKGVDSTLKIQPAKLEDSAVYLCASSLPKTGSYSPLHFGNGTRLTVT.